The next 26 T cell receptor beta chains were all read from a single sample in a study of shared clonotypes between healthy human individuals. Using immunoSEQ multiplex PCR, the repertoire was profiled, and TCRdb retains in-frame clones only, with some absent. The sample contains 650,000 to 750,000 clones, about three quarters of which appear only once. Sequences were obtained from memory CD4+ T cells sorted from blood. Subset of the sample: CD45RA-negative fraction. Receptors were obtained from a woman aged 30 to 39 in good health.

The CDR3 DNA reads as TGTGCCAGCAGTGAACGGCAGGGGTCGGAGCCCCAGCATTTT. Protein product: CASSERQGSEPQHF. The V call is TRBV6-1, the J call TRBJ1-5; D may be TRBD1 (6 bases). This CDR3 is 14 amino acids long. Germline CDR1 and CDR2: MNHNS and SASEGT. With 2 bases removed from V and 8 bases from J, the gap between germline ends came to 13 bases.

Concerning this clone: Within the sample, other DNA sequences also encode this same CDR3. V is TRBV11-2 and J is TRBJ2-3; the match to TRBD2 covers 7 bases. V dropped 3 bases and J dropped 4; count of bases not matched to a gene: 1. CDR3 length: 13 residues. CDR1 SGHAT and CDR2 FQNNGV come from the germline V gene. CDR3 DNA sequence: TGTGCCAGCAGCTTGGGACTATCAGATACGCAGTATTTT. This translates into CASSLGLSDTQYF. Full variable domain (outside the CDR3, taken from reference TRBV11-2 and TRBJ2-3): EAGVAQSPRYKIIEKRQSVAFWCNPISGHATLYWYQQILGQGPKLLIQFQNNGVVDDSQLPKDRFSAERLKGVDSTLKIQPAKLEDSAVYLCASSLGLSDTQYFGPGTRLTVL.

The V and J genes are TRBV18 and TRBJ1-1; D is unresolved. Germline CDR1 is KGHSH and CDR2 is LQKENI. The ends were cut back, 3 bases at V and 7 bases at J, with 15 bases in the middle. The CDR3 is 14 residues long. The CDR3 reads CASSPTMDGVEAFF. The CDR3 DNA sequence: TGTGCCAGCTCACCTACCATGGACGGAGTTGAAGCTTTCTTT.

As concerns this clone: At the DNA level, this CDR3 is encoded by other sequences in the same sample as well. The chain employs TRBV7-9 and TRBJ1-1, with D perhaps TRBD1 (5 bases). This CDR3 is 13 amino acids long. V lost 1 base and J 5 bases, leaving 8 bases between the germline ends. Germline CDR1 and CDR2: SEHNR and FQNEAQ (reference sequence). The CDR3 DNA reads TGTGCCAGCAGCTTAGGGGGGGTAACTGAAGCTTTCTTT. Residues: CASSLGGVTEAFF.

This chain joins TRBV10-2 and TRBJ2-5; D is possibly TRBD1 (6 bases). The CDR3 spans 14 residues. Deletions cut 10 bases from V and 2 bases from J, with 17 bases between. Per the germline V gene, CDR1 is WSHSY and CDR2 is SAAADI. CDR3 residues: CATGRDKMQETQYF. The DNA of the CDR3 is TGCGCCACCGGACGGGACAAAATGCAAGAGACCCAGTACTTC.

The rearrangement joins TRBV6-6 to TRBJ1-2; D unclear. Per the germline V gene, CDR1 is MNHNY and CDR2 is SVGAGI (reference sequence). The V gene lost 5 bases and the J gene lost 5 bases, with 12 bases spanning the gap. The CDR3 contains 13 residues. The CDR3 region has the DNA TGTGCCAGCAGTCCCCCGTTGGTTTATGGCTACACCTTC. Protein product: CASSPPLVYGYTF.

This clone was detected only a few times. The rearrangement links TRBV5-6 to TRBJ1-2; the D gene is possibly TRBD1 (5 bases). The length of the CDR3 is 15 residues. The ends were cut back, 5 bases at V and 2 bases at J, with 16 bases in the middle. Germline-derived CDR1 and CDR2 are SGHDT and YYEEEE. Here the CDR3 reads CASSSPGPKNYGYTF. DNA of the CDR3: TGTGCCAGCAGTTCGCCGGGACCGAAGAACTATGGCTACACCTTC.

This chain links TRBV2 with TRBJ2-5; the match to TRBD2 covers 12 bases. The CDR3 has 14 residues. In germline, CDR1 is SNHLY, CDR2 FYNNEI. V gave up 5 bases and J gave up 6 bases; unmatched junction bases: 4. The CDR3 coding sequence is TGTGCCAGCAGTCCTAGCGGGGGGGGGAAGACCCAGTACTTC. This sequence encodes CASSPSGGGKTQYF.

J is TRBJ2-1 and V is TRBV5-1, with 10 bases that match TRBD1. J lost 5 bases, V lost 5 bases, and 1 base had no gene match. This CDR3 contains 13 residues. Germline lookup yields CDR1 SGHRS and CDR2 YFSETQ. CDR3 loop: CASSGQGDNEQFF. CDR3 nucleotides: TGCGCCAGCAGTGGACAGGGGGACAATGAGCAGTTCTTC.

The genes are TRBV25-1 and TRBJ2-3; D possibly corresponds to TRBD1 (5 bases). Germline values: CDR1 MGHDK, CDR2 SYGVNS. V was pared by 2 bases and J by 2 bases, with 14 bases between. CDR3 length: 16 amino acids. CDR3 sequence: CASSEPSGAATDTQYF. The CDR3, as DNA: TGTGCCAGCAGTGAACCCTCTGGGGCCGCCACAGATACGCAGTATTTT.

This rearrangement joins TRBV27 to TRBJ2-7, with a possible D match to TRBD2 (6 bases). Trimming removed 3 bases from V and 9 bases from J, with 9 bases in between. This CDR3 comprises 11 residues. Germline assignment: CDR1 MNHEY and CDR2 SMNVEV (reference sequence). CDR3 amino acids: CASSFDGRQYF. Written as DNA, the CDR3 is TGTGCCAGCAGTTTTGACGGGAGGCAGTACTTC.

The chain employs TRBV2 and TRBJ2-1, with TRBD2 identical over 8 bases. V was clipped by 4 bases and J by 4 bases; unmatched bases: 3. This CDR3 region has 14 residues. Germline V CDR1 and CDR2: SNHLY, FYNNEI. The CDR3 region is CASSASGSYNEQFF. The DNA for the CDR3 is TGTGCCAGCAGTGCCAGCGGGAGTTACAATGAGCAGTTCTTC.

This chain joins TRBV30 and TRBJ2-1; D is unclear. Deletions cut 2 bases from V and 6 bases from J, with 8 bases between. This CDR3 has 12 residues. Germline V gene sequence: CDR1 GTSNPN, CDR2 SVGIG (reference sequence). The CDR3 DNA reads as TGTGCCTGGAGTCGTAGTAGCAATGAGCAGTTCTTC. Translation: CAWSRSSNEQFF.

This clone occurred once. The rearrangement links TRBV5-6 to TRBJ1-3; weak D call: TRBD1 (6 bases). Germline V gene lookup returns CDR1 SGHDT and CDR2 YYEEEE. The CDR3 consists of 13 residues. Trimming removed 4 bases from V and 2 bases from J, with 7 bases in between. CDR3 loop: CASSRDTGNTIYF. CDR3 DNA sequence: TGTGCCAGCAGCCGGGACACTGGAAACACCATATATTTT. Full variable domain (rest looked up from reference TRBV5-6 and TRBJ1-3): DAGVTQSPTHLIKTRGQQVTLRCSPKSGHDTVSWYQQALGQGPQFIFQYYEEEERQRGNFPDRFSGHQFPNYSSELNVNALLLGDSALYLCASSRDTGNTIYFGEGSWLTVV.

The gene calls are TRBV4-1 and TRBJ1-3; D perhaps matches TRBD1 (5 bases). Trimming pared 3 bases from V and 4 bases from J, leaving 16 bases between. CDR1 and CDR2 from the germline V gene are MGHRA and YSYEKL. The CDR3 covers 16 residues. In DNA, the CDR3 is TGCGCCAGCAGCCAGCCCCCGGCGGGACGGGGAAACACCATATATTTT. Translation: CASSQPPAGRGNTIYF.

The chain links TRBV4-2 to TRBJ2-3; TRBD2 matches at 15 bases. Germline V lookup: CDR1 LGHNA, CDR2 YNFKEQ. The CDR3 extends over 19 amino acids. Trimming at V came to 3 bases and at J to 0 bases, leaving 7 bases not matched to a gene. The CDR3 loop reads CASSQSIGLAGGSTDTQYF. As DNA, the CDR3 is TGTGCCAGCAGCCAGTCGATTGGACTAGCGGGAGGGAGCACAGATACGCAGTATTTT.

The chain has TRBV11-2 and TRBJ2-5, with 8 bases identical to TRBD2. With 5 bases clipped from V and 5 bases from J, the junction kept 4 bases outside the gene matches. Germline CDR1 is SGHAT and CDR2 is FQNNGV. The CDR3 extends over 13 amino acids. The CDR3 protein is CASSPGGYETQYF. The DNA of the CDR3 is TGTGCCAGCAGCCCGGGGGGGTACGAGACCCAGTACTTC.

This rearrangement joins TRBV5-1 to TRBJ2-6, with no clear D. Germline CDR1 reads SGHRS; CDR2 reads YFSETQ. The CDR3 totals 11 residues. The V gene lost 2 bases and the J gene lost 9 bases, with 3 bases spanning the gap. CDR3 loop: CASSFDNVLTF. CDR3 in DNA: TGCGCCAGCAGCTTCGACAACGTCCTGACTTTC. Based on the CDR3 plus reference TRBV5-1 and TRBJ2-6, the full variable domain is KAGVTQTPRYLIKTRGQQVTLSCSPISGHRSVSWYQQTPGQGLQFLFEYFSETQRNKGNFPGRFSGRQFSNSRSEMNVSTLELGDSALYLCASSFDNVLTFGAGSRLTVL.

As for this clone: The same CDR3 also results from other DNA sequences found in this sample. The chain couples TRBV11-2 to TRBJ2-1; 8 bases agree with TRBD2. V trimming: 5 bases; J trimming: 3 bases; junction bases outside the gene matches: 3. CDR3 length equals 14 residues. From germline, CDR1 is SGHAT and CDR2 FQNNGV. CDR3 region: CASSSGSSYNEQFF. CDR3 coding DNA: TGTGCCAGCAGCAGCGGGAGCAGCTACAATGAGCAGTTCTTC.

V gene TRBV7-8 combines with J gene TRBJ2-7, with D perhaps TRBD1 (7 bases). V gave up 2 bases and J gave up 6 bases, with 17 bases separating them. From germline, CDR1 is SGHVS and CDR2 FQNEAQ. The CDR3 extends over 15 amino acids. The CDR3 is CASSLSRGGGREQYF. DNA of the CDR3: TGTGCCAGCAGCTTATCCCGAGGAGGGGGCCGCGAGCAGTACTTC.

The chain combines TRBV27 with TRBJ1-4, with TRBD1 as a possible D gene (6 bases). Trimming left V 6 bases short and J 9 bases short, with 23 bases between. This CDR3 is built from 16 residues. Germline V gene data show CDR1 as MNHEY and CDR2 as SMNVEV (reference sequence). CDR3 sequence (DNA): TGTGCCAGCAGGCGGCAGGGCCGATCCCAGGGGAAAAAACTGTTTTTT. It encodes CASRRQGRSQGKKLFF. Full variable domain (missing parts from reference TRBV27 and TRBJ1-4): EAQVTQNPRYLITVTGKKLTVTCSQNMNHEYMSWYRQDPGLGLRQIYYSMNVEVTDKGDVPEGYKVSRKEKRNFPLILESPSPNQTSLYFCASRRQGRSQGKKLFFGSGTQLSVL.

This clone was observed a few times. This chain uses TRBV19 with TRBJ2-7; D not certain. The germline CDR1 and CDR2 sequences are LNHDA and SQIVND (reference sequence). The CDR3 extends over 15 amino acids. The V and J ends lost 1 base and 6 bases respectively, with 16 bases between them. CDR3 region: CASSIGLTPTGEQYF. DNA of the CDR3: TGTGCCAGTAGTATAGGACTGACACCCACGGGCGAGCAGTACTTC.

The chain joins TRBV19 to TRBJ2-2; TRBD2 aligns across 8 bases. The CDR3 has 15 residues. The J segment lost 6 bases and the V segment lost 5 bases, leaving 8 bases of the junction unmatched. Per germline, CDR1 LNHDA and CDR2 SQIVND (reference sequence). The CDR3: CASSLQREFPGELFF. The CDR3 DNA sequence: TGTGCCAGTAGTCTACAGCGGGAGTTCCCCGGGGAGCTGTTTTTT.

This rearrangement joins TRBV28 to TRBJ2-3; D is perhaps TRBD2 (5 bases). The germline V gene encodes CDR1 MDHEN and CDR2 SYDVKM. The germline V and J ends were trimmed by 8 bases and 1 base, with 10 bases remaining between them. This CDR3 is 13 amino acids long. The DNA for the CDR3 is TGTGCCAGCGAGGTGCGGGGCACAGATACGCAGTATTTT. Amino acid sequence: CASEVRGTDTQYF.

This rearrangement joins TRBV14 to TRBJ2-7; 7 positions match TRBD1. V was pared by 2 bases and J by 2 bases, with 12 bases of the junction left unmatched. The CDR3 runs 17 residues. The germline V gene encodes CDR1 SGHDN and CDR2 FVKESK. The CDR3 reads CASSQRVRQGKAYEQYF. The CDR3 DNA follows: TGTGCCAGCAGCCAAAGGGTGAGACAGGGAAAGGCCTACGAGCAGTACTTC.

The chain combines TRBV28 with TRBJ1-1, with D perhaps TRBD1 (6 bases). The CDR3 length is 17 residues. Germline-derived CDR1 and CDR2 are MDHEN and SYDVKM. Trimming stripped 8 bases from V and 1 base from J, with 23 bases between. CDR3 in DNA: TGTGCCAGCCGCCATGCAGGGGCCCGGATTTGGAACACTGAAGCTTTCTTT. It translates to CASRHAGARIWNTEAFF.